The clone carrying this T cell receptor beta chain was seen more than once but under ten times. Its antigen is as yet unknown. These data originate in a study of Ad26.COV2.S vaccination and SARS-CoV-2 variants. Assay used: immunoSEQ multiplex PCR; TCRdb lists only in-frame clones, some missing. The sample has hundreds of thousands of clones, about 88% seen once. Treatment described: roughly 19 received Ad26.COV2.S at low or high dose, single or two shots; a few received placebo; per-sample allocation not given. The study sampled participants on day 63 after the first vaccine or placebo injection. With V trimmed by 2 bases and J by 0 bases, 11 bases remained unmatched. The CDR3 spans 18 residues. The V gene's germline CDR1 is PRHDT and CDR2 FYEKMQ (reference sequence). Study-level findings and limits: Vaccinated and placebo-treated recipients had similar non-spike TCR breadth.

The V gene is TRBV13, the J gene TRBJ1-1, with 8 bases that match TRBD1. The starting material was peripheral blood, obtained in a trial of Ad26.COV2.S vaccine versus placebo. This clonotype was obtained from a person aged 18-65 years who received the Ad26.COV2.S COVID-19 vaccine or a placebo. CDR3: CASSLSGRGLSMNTEAFF. The CDR3 DNA sequence: TGTGCCAGCAGCTTATCCGGCAGGGGGCTTTCCATGAACACTGAAGCTTTCTTT.